The TCR beta chain under discussion was sequenced for a study of T cells after yellow fever vaccination. This clonotype was seen repeatedly, ten times or more. Per the germline V gene, CDR1 is SGHTA and CDR2 is FQGNSA. The CDR3 is 14 residues long. V was pared by 2 bases and J by 2 bases, with 7 bases between. 5'RACE template switching generated TCR cDNA, adding a universal primer site and UMIs. TCRdb recomputed calls from the 5' RACE reads with MiXCR, one row per CDR3 protein. The table includes fewer than 450,000 distinct CDR3 sequences, roughly 4.3% detected once. This sequence joins TRBV7-2 and TRBJ2-1; D not resolved. The sequencing used PBMCs, collected 5 days after the yellow fever booster vaccination. The origin of this receptor is a man aged 18 to 29 who received the YFV17D yellow fever vaccine. In DNA form, the CDR3 reads TGTGCCAGCAGCTTACTAAGTCCCTACAATGAGCAGTTCTTC. Residues: CASSLLSPYNEQFF.